This record covers a single T cell receptor beta chain. What it binds is not known. These data originate in a study of T cells and Merkel cell carcinoma outcomes. Findings and caveats of the study: Merkel cell carcinoma outcomes were reportedly predicted by repertoire and T-cell density.

Assay used: immunoSEQ multiplex PCR; TCRdb lists only in-frame clones, some missing. The profile shows more than 12,000 clones, around 90% of them singletons. V dropped 2 bases and J dropped 3 bases, with 12 bases sitting between them. Looked up from germline, CDR1 is MNHEY and CDR2 is SMNVEV (reference sequence). The CDR3 is 15 residues long. This TCR was sampled from a human donor with Merkel cell carcinoma. The gene calls are TRBV27 and TRBJ2-3, with a weak D call TRBD1 (7 bases). Sequencing was done on a sample of tumor tissue from Merkel cell carcinoma. CDR3 coding DNA: TGTGCCAGCAGTTTACAGGGGGGAGGTACAGATACGCAGTATTTT. The encoded protein is CASSLQGGGTDTQYF.